This TCR beta chain came from a study of cytomegalovirus exposure and HLA in healthy donors. Study-wide results and limits: Some public TCRs appeared in many individuals, while most sequences were rare. Subsequent analysis showed first-cohort TCR clusters tending to co-occur in 120 or so validation repertoires. 150 to 200 TCR beta chains were listed as cytomegalovirus-associated. It was reported that the classifier diagnosed cytomegalovirus status with high specificity and sensitivity in both the original and validation cohorts.

Regarding this clone: Its specificity is unknown.

CDR1 is MNHNS, CDR2 SASEGT, per germline. Trimming removed 1 base at V and 1 base at J, with 11 bases between. This CDR3 spans 15 amino acids. Clones were read by immunoSEQ multiplex PCR, and TCRdb kept only the in-frame ones, dropping some. This table holds 150,000 to 200,000 clones, roughly nine tenths found once. The genes are TRBV6-1 and TRBJ2-7, with no clear D. Sequenced input: PBMCs. This TCR was sampled from a woman in her twenties or thirties in good health and CMV-seronegative. Written as DNA, the CDR3 is TGTGCCAGCAGTGAAGACAGTGGAGAATCCTACGAGCAGTACTTC. It specifies CASSEDSGESYEQYF.